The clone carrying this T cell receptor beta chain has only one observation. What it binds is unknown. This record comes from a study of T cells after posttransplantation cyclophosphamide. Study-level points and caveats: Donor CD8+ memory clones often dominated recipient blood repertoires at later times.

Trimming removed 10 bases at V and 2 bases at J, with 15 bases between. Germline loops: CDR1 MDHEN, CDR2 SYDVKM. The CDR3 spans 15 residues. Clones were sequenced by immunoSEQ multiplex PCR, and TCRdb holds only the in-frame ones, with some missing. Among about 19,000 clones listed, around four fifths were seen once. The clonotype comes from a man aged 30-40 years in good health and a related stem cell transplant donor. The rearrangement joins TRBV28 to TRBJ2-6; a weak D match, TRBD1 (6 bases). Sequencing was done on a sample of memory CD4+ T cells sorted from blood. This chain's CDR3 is CANQTTGTGANVLTF. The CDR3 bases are TGTGCCAACCAAACAACAGGGACTGGGGCCAACGTCCTGACTTTC.